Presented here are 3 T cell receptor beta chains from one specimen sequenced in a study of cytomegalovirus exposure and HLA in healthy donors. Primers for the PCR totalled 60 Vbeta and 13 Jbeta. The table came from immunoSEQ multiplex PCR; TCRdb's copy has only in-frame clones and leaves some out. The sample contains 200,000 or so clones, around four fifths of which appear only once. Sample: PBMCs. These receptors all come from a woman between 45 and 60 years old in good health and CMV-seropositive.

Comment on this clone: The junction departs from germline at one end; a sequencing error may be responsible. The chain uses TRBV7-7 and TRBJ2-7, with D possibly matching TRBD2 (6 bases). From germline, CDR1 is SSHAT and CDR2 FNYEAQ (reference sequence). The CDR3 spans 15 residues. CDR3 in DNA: TGTGCTAGCAGCTTAGCAGTGCAGGAGGGCTACGAGCAGTACTTC. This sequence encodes CASSLAVQEGYEQYF.

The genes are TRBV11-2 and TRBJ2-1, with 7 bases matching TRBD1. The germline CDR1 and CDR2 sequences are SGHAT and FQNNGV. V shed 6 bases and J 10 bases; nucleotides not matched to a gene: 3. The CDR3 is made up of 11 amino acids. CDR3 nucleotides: TGTGCCAGCAGATGGGACAGAGAGCAGTTCTTC. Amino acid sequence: CASRWDREQFF.

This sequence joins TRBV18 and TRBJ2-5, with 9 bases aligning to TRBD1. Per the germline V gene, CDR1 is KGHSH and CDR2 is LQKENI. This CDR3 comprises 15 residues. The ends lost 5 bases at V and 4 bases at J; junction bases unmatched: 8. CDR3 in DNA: TGTGCCAGCTCAGATCCGGGACAGGGAGGAGAGACCCAGTACTTC. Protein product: CASSDPGQGGETQYF.